The 19 T cell receptor beta chains given below trace back to one sample, sequenced in a study of blood T cell repertoires in COVID-19. Only in-frame clones appear in the TCRdb table, and some are missing; sequencing was by immunoSEQ multiplex PCR. The table lists about 23,000 clones, roughly 82% of them singletons, with more than 25% in the top ten. Sequencing was performed on peripheral blood. Source of these receptors: a human donor with active COVID-19. The donor label of this sample is uncertain.

The rearrangement joins TRBV7-9 to TRBJ2-4; D gene ambiguous. CDR1 is SEHNR, CDR2 FQNEAQ, per germline (reference sequence). Trimming took 0 bases from V and 1 from J, leaving 7 bases between them. There are 15 residues in the CDR3. The CDR3 sequence is CASSLAYQAKNIQYF. DNA for the CDR3: TGTGCCAGCAGCTTAGCGTATCAGGCCAAAAACATTCAGTACTTC.

Here the CDR3 reads CASSQEDRDNSYYEQYF. In nucleotides, the CDR3 is TGTGCCAGCAGCCAAGAGGACAGGGATAACAGTTACTACGAGCAGTACTTC. The chain combines TRBV3-1 (or the pseudogene TRBV3-2) with TRBJ2-7; 8 bases are shared with TRBD1. Germline V gene lookup returns CDR1 LGHDT and CDR2 YNNKEL (reference sequence). The CDR3 contains 17 residues. J gave up 3 bases and V 0 bases, and 10 bases lay outside the gene matches.

This clone was counted between two and nine times. The gene calls are TRBV29-1 and TRBJ2-1, with D possibly being TRBD1 (6 bases). In germline, CDR1 is SQVTM, CDR2 ANQGSEA. This CDR3 has 13 amino acids. Trimming cost V 1 base and J 7 bases, with 11 bases left between them. DNA for the CDR3: TGCAGCGTTGAAGGGACAGTAGAAAATGAGCAGTTCTTC. Translating gives CSVEGTVENEQFF.

The chain uses TRBV3-1 (or the pseudogene TRBV3-2) and TRBJ2-7, with 8 bases aligning to TRBD2. V trimming: 0 bases; J trimming: 3 bases; junction bases outside the gene matches: 4. Germline V lookup: CDR1 LGHDT, CDR2 YNNKEL (reference sequence). CDR3 length: 15 amino acids. The CDR3 DNA sequence: TGTGCCAGCAGCCAAGATACACTAGCGGTCTACGAGCAGTACTTC. Its translation: CASSQDTLAVYEQYF.

The chain links TRBV7-2 to TRBJ2-5; 7 bases agree with TRBD1. V dropped 5 bases and J dropped 5; count of bases not matched to a gene: 11. The CDR3 totals 15 residues. Germline-derived CDR1 and CDR2 are SGHTA and FQGNSA. The CDR3 sequence: CASSIQNRGGETQYF. CDR3 coding DNA: TGTGCCAGCAGCATTCAAAACAGGGGTGGGGAGACCCAGTACTTC.

In this sample, this clone turned up once. The chain combines TRBV4-3 with TRBJ2-3, with 9 bases matching TRBD2. The CDR3 totals 16 residues. V lost 4 bases, J lost 1 base, and 6 bases stayed unmatched. Germline V gene data show CDR1 as LGHNA and CDR2 as YSLEER. DNA for the CDR3: TGCGCCAGCAGCCTGAGGACTAGCGTGGGCACAGATACGCAGTATTTT. Its translation is CASSLRTSVGTDTQYF.

This clone appeared once. The CDR3 sequence: CASSYGGSPLHF. DNA of the CDR3: TGTGCCAGCAGTTACGGCGGTTCACCCCTCCACTTT. V is TRBV6-5 and J is TRBJ1-6; D uncertain. The V end lost 2 bases, the J end lost 9 bases, and 5 bases lay between the germline ends. CDR3 length: 12 residues. Germline-derived CDR1 and CDR2 are MNHEY and SVGAGI.

V gene TRBV16 combines with J gene TRBJ1-2, with D tentatively TRBD1 (5 bases). Germline loops: CDR1 KGHSY, CDR2 FQNENV. The germline V and J ends were trimmed by 5 bases and 7 bases, with 14 bases remaining between them. The CDR3 is 13 amino acids. CDR3 in amino acids: CASSMSRERGYTF. CDR3 bases: TGTGCCAGCAGCATGTCCAGGGAACGTGGCTACACCTTC.

This clone is a singleton in its sample. This rearrangement joins TRBV3-1 (or the pseudogene TRBV3-2) to TRBJ1-6; D not certain. The CDR3 is 15 amino acids. The V gene's germline CDR1 is LGHDT and CDR2 YNNKEL (reference sequence). With 5 bases removed from V and 5 bases from J, the gap between germline ends came to 13 bases. CDR3 amino acids: CASSEIPQDNSPLHF. For the CDR3, the DNA is TGTGCCAGCAGCGAGATACCCCAAGATAATTCACCCCTCCACTTT.

The gene calls are TRBV12-3 or TRBV12-4 and TRBJ1-2; D is undetermined. Trimming took off 6 bases at V and 6 bases at J, with 14 bases between the two ends. The length of the CDR3 is 13 residues. Here the CDR3 reads CASSPPGGNGYTF. The CDR3 DNA sequence: TGTGCCAGCAGCCCCCCAGGTGGCAATGGCTACACCTTC.

The rearrangement links TRBV25-1 to TRBJ1-2, with D unclear. V lost 10 bases, J lost 2 bases, and 11 bases lay in between. The germline gives CDR1 MGHDK, CDR2 SYGVNS. CDR3 length: 12 residues. The DNA of the CDR3 is TGTGCCACCGCGGCGGGGAACTATGGCTACACCTTC. Protein: CATAAGNYGYTF.

V gene TRBV18 combines with J gene TRBJ2-7; unclear D gene. CDR3 size: 14 residues. Germline loops: CDR1 KGHSH, CDR2 LQKENI. V gave up 2 bases and J gave up 0 bases, with 8 bases separating them. DNA for the CDR3: TGTGCCAGCTCACCAACCACGAGCTCCTACGAGCAGTACTTC. Its translation is CASSPTTSSYEQYF. Together with reference TRBV18 and TRBJ2-7, the CDR3 gives the full variable domain: NAGVMQNPRHLVRRRGQEARLRCSPMKGHSHVYWYRQLPEEGLKFMVYLQKENIIDESGMPKERFSAEFPKEGPSILRIQQVVRGDSAAYFCASSPTTSSYEQYFGPGTRLTVT.

The gene calls are TRBV27 and TRBJ2-1, with 8 positions matching TRBD1. Germline trimming cut 5 bases from V and 4 bases from J; bases unmatched to any gene: 4. The CDR3 totals 14 residues. Germline lookup yields CDR1 MNHEY and CDR2 SMNVEV (reference sequence). CDR3 residues: CASSEGDRYNEQFF. In nucleotides, the CDR3 is TGTGCCAGCAGTGAAGGGGACAGGTACAATGAGCAGTTCTTC.

The chain joins TRBV7-8 to TRBJ2-5, with D possibly being TRBD1 (5 bases). V was pared by 1 base and J by 3 bases, with 6 bases between. The germline V gene has CDR1 SGHVS and CDR2 FQNEAQ. There are 13 residues in the CDR3. The CDR3 nucleotides read TGTGCCAGCAGCTTAGAGACAGAAGAGACCCAGTACTTC. Protein product: CASSLETEETQYF. The full variable domain, rest sourced from reference TRBV7-8 and TRBJ2-5, is GAGVSQSPRYKVAKRGQDVALRCDPISGHVSLFWYQQALGQGPEFLTYFQNEAQLDKSGLPSDRFFAERPEGSVSTLKIQRTQQEDSAVYLCASSLETEETQYFGPGTRLLVL.

The chain carries TRBV28 and TRBJ2-3, with D tentatively TRBD2 (6 bases). The CDR3 is 16 residues long. The V end was cut by 6 bases, the J end by 7 bases, with 23 bases between. CDR1 and CDR2 (germline): MDHEN, SYDVKM. For the CDR3, the DNA is TGTGCCAGCAGCCCCCGACTAGGCACCGGGGTATATACGCAGTATTTT. Its translation is CASSPRLGTGVYTQYF.

This chain joins TRBV28 and TRBJ2-7; tentatively, D is TRBD1 (6 bases). Germline V gene data show CDR1 as MDHEN and CDR2 as SYDVKM. Trimming cost V 5 bases and J 0 bases, with 8 bases left between them. This CDR3 region has 13 residues. The CDR3 region has the DNA TGTGCCAGCAGTCCGGGACACTCCTACGAGCAGTACTTC. Protein: CASSPGHSYEQYF. Looking up the rest from reference TRBV28 and TRBJ2-7 gives the full variable domain: DVKVTQSSRYLVKRTGEKVFLECVQDMDHENMFWYRQDPGLGLRLIYFSYDVKMKEKGDIPEGYSVSREKKERFSLILESASTNQTSMYLCASSPGHSYEQYFGPGTRLTVT.

This clone was detected a few times. The gene calls are TRBV19 and TRBJ2-7; 11 bases line up with TRBD2. Trimming took 6 bases from V and 3 from J; bases not matched to a gene: 4. Germline values: CDR1 LNHDA, CDR2 SQIVND (reference sequence). The CDR3 has 14 amino acids. DNA for the CDR3: TGTGCCAGTAGCTACGGGACTAGCGGCTACGAGCAGTACTTC. Translation gives CASSYGTSGYEQYF.

In its sample, this clone was seen a few times. The chain is built from TRBV7-9 and TRBJ2-7; 11 positions agree with TRBD2. Unmatched junction bases numbered 8, after V lost 6 bases and J lost 4 bases. The length of the CDR3 is 15 residues. In germline, CDR1 is SEHNR, CDR2 FQNEAQ (reference sequence). CDR3 region: CASRRSSGGPYEQYF. The CDR3 DNA follows: TGTGCCAGCAGACGGTCTAGCGGGGGGCCATACGAGCAGTACTTC.

V gene TRBV5-8 combines with J gene TRBJ1-4; D ambiguous. Germline CDR1 SGHTS, CDR2 YDEGEE. V was clipped by 0 bases and J by 10 bases, with 13 bases between them. This CDR3 spans 14 amino acids. For the CDR3, the DNA is TGTGCCAGCAGCTTGGTCCGGAGTACTGGAAAACTGTTTTTT. Protein sequence: CASSLVRSTGKLFF.